The 16 T cell receptor beta chains presented below share a single source sample, sequenced in a study of control samples from healthy donors and cancer patients. Assay: immunoSEQ multiplex PCR; the TCRdb copy retains only in-frame clones and omits some. The data hold just over 80,000 clones, with around 94% observed a single time. The sample was blood. The receptor source for this set is a woman aged 18-29 years in good health.

V is TRBV6-5 and J is TRBJ1-2; weak D call: TRBD1 (6 bases). Trimming shortened V by 2 bases and J by 9 bases, and 10 bases separated the two germline ends. The V gene's germline CDR1 is MNHEY and CDR2 SVGAGI. The CDR3 length is 12 residues. This CDR3 is CASSYSRDSYTF. As DNA, the CDR3 is TGTGCCAGCAGTTACAGCCGGGACAGCTACACCTTC.

The V gene is TRBV25-1, the J gene TRBJ2-7; D remains unclear. Germline CDR1 and CDR2: MGHDK and SYGVNS. V was pared by 6 bases and J by 0 bases, with 15 bases between. CDR3 size: 15 residues. The CDR3 DNA reads as TGTGCCAGCAGCAACTCCCACGAAACCTCCTACGAGCAGTACTTC. This codes for CASSNSHETSYEQYF.

This clone was found once. Here the CDR3 reads CASRDRGNEKLFF. CDR3 nucleotides: TGTGCCAGCAGAGACAGGGGAAATGAAAAACTGTTTTTT. The V call is TRBV7-9, the J call TRBJ1-4; the match to TRBD1 covers 8 bases. Germline loops: CDR1 SEHNR, CDR2 FQNEAQ (reference sequence). This CDR3 contains 13 residues. V lost 6 bases and J lost 5; bases outside the gene matches: 2.

The chain combines TRBV5-4 with TRBJ2-7; possible D gene TRBD2, 6 bases. The V and J ends lost 0 bases and 4 bases respectively, with 8 bases between them. Germline values: CDR1 SGHNT, CDR2 YYREEE (reference sequence). The CDR3 totals 13 residues. The CDR3 region is CASSLGSGYEQYF. CDR3 nucleotides: TGTGCCAGCAGCTTGGGAAGCGGGTACGAGCAGTACTTC.

This clone was picked up one time. This chain joins TRBV7-8 and TRBJ2-7; 14 positions agree with TRBD2. The length of the CDR3 is 18 residues. Germline assignment: CDR1 SGHVS and CDR2 FQNEAQ. J lost 2 bases, V lost 4 bases, and 10 bases had no gene match. Here the CDR3 reads CASSSRTSGGLKTYEQYF. DNA of the CDR3: TGTGCCAGCAGCTCGAGGACTAGCGGGGGGCTAAAGACCTACGAGCAGTACTTC.

J is TRBJ1-2 and V is TRBV28; possible D gene TRBD1, 5 bases. V dropped 5 bases and J dropped 7 bases, with 20 bases sitting between them. This CDR3 is 15 amino acids long. The germline CDR1 and CDR2 sequences are MDHEN and SYDVKM. As DNA, the CDR3 is TGTGCCAGCAGTGGTGGGATACGGCAGGGAGGTGGCTACACCTTC. Protein sequence: CASSGGIRQGGGYTF.

The chain couples TRBV4-2 to TRBJ2-7; TRBD2 matches 8 bases. The CDR3 consists of 15 residues. The V segment lost 1 base and the J segment 1 base; nucleotides outside the gene matches: 3. CDR1 LGHNA and CDR2 YNFKEQ come from the germline V gene. The CDR3 here is CASSQVRGVSYEQYF. The CDR3 nucleotides are TGTGCCAGCAGCCAAGTGCGGGGGGTATCCTACGAGCAGTACTTC.

Only one count was recorded for this clone. The rearrangement joins TRBV27 to TRBJ2-5; weak D call: TRBD1 (6 bases). The V end was cut by 4 bases, the J end by 7 bases, with 16 bases between. The CDR3 has 14 amino acids. Germline CDR1 is MNHEY and CDR2 is SMNVEV (reference sequence). CDR3 coding DNA: TGTGCCAGCAGTTCTTCCCGACAGGTCGCGACCCAGTACTTC. Encoded protein: CASSSSRQVATQYF.

In nucleotides, the CDR3 is TGTGCCAGCAGCCCGATAGCGGGAGGCGCAGATACGCAGTATTTT. Translated, it gives CASSPIAGGADTQYF. The chain has TRBV5-4 and TRBJ2-3; the match to TRBD2 covers 10 bases. The CDR3 length is 15 residues. Germline V gene lookup returns CDR1 SGHNT and CDR2 YYREEE (reference sequence). The V segment lost 4 bases and the J segment 4 bases; nucleotides outside the gene matches: 6. The full variable domain, completed using reference TRBV5-4 and TRBJ2-3, is ETGVTQSPTHLIKTRGQQVTLRCSSQSGHNTVSWYQQALGQGPQFIFQYYREEENGRGNFPPRFSGLQFPNYSSELNVNALELDDSALYLCASSPIAGGADTQYFGPGTRLTVL.

V is TRBV5-5 and J is TRBJ1-2; D is perhaps TRBD1 (5 bases). The CDR3 runs to 15 residues. Trimming shortened V by 0 bases and J by 2 bases, and 11 bases separated the two germline ends. Looked up from germline, CDR1 is SGHKS and CDR2 is YYEKEE (reference sequence). The CDR3 region is CASSLDTGHNYGYTF. As DNA, the CDR3 is TGTGCCAGCAGCTTGGATACGGGGCACAACTATGGCTACACCTTC.

The V gene is TRBV28, the J gene TRBJ2-7; D is possibly TRBD1 (6 bases). Germline loops: CDR1 MDHEN, CDR2 SYDVKM. Trimming shortened V by 8 bases and J by 2 bases, and 13 bases separated the two germline ends. CDR3 length equals 13 residues. CDR3 coding DNA: TGTGCCAGCTTAGGGTGGGACACCTACGAGCAGTACTTC. It encodes CASLGWDTYEQYF.

This chain uses TRBV6-5 with TRBJ1-5; D remains ambiguous. With 4 bases removed from V and 11 bases from J, the gap between germline ends came to 18 bases. The CDR3 loop spans 14 amino acids. Germline V gene data show CDR1 as MNHEY and CDR2 as SVGAGI. The CDR3 spells CASSSLGRLRAQHF. The CDR3 bases are TGTGCCAGCAGTTCCCTAGGGCGCCTCCGGGCCCAGCATTTT.

The chain couples TRBV6-5 to TRBJ2-2; 10 bases line up with TRBD1. The CDR3 sequence is 15 residues long. Germline assignment: CDR1 MNHEY and CDR2 SVGAGI. V shed 4 bases and J 5 bases; nucleotides not matched to a gene: 4. The DNA of the CDR3 is TGTGCCAGCAGTTCCCGGGACAGGGGAACCGGGGAGCTGTTTTTT. Translated, it gives CASSSRDRGTGELFF.

The CDR3 DNA is TGTGCCACCAGCACCGGAGGTTGGGGGGCAGATTCACCCCTCCACTTT. Its translation is CATSTGGWGADSPLHF. V gene TRBV15 combines with J gene TRBJ1-6, with D perhaps TRBD1 (6 bases). This CDR3 region has 16 residues. V lost 4 bases, J lost 8 bases, and 18 bases lay in between. The germline V gene has CDR1 LNHNV and CDR2 YYDKDF (reference sequence).

The rearrangement links TRBV11-2 to TRBJ2-2; no clear D gene. The V and J ends lost 7 bases and 4 bases respectively, with 10 bases between them. This CDR3 has 13 amino acids. Germline CDR1 reads SGHAT; CDR2 reads FQNNGV. The CDR3 nucleotides read TGTGCCAGCACCCCTGGGTTCACCGGGGAGCTGTTTTTT. Translating it yields CASTPGFTGELFF.

A single count supports this clone. The chain has TRBV6-5 and TRBJ1-1; no clear D. The V end lost 8 bases, the J end lost 0 bases, and 1 base lay between the germline ends. The CDR3 has 10 residues. The germline V gene has CDR1 MNHEY and CDR2 SVGAGI. This CDR3 is CASLNTEAFF. CDR3 in DNA: TGTGCCAGCCTGAACACTGAAGCTTTCTTT.